Listed here are 10 T cell receptor beta chains from one sample, sequenced in a study of cytomegalovirus exposure and HLA in healthy donors. PCR used 60 Vbeta primers and 13 Jbeta primers. Profiling relied on immunoSEQ multiplex PCR, and the TCRdb table lists in-frame clones only, not all of them. The sample yields about 130,000 clones, approximately 85% seen once. The specimen was PBMCs. These receptors all stem from a woman between 50 and 59 years old in good health and CMV-seropositive.

The CDR3 coding sequence is TGCGCCAGCAGCTCCCCGGGACTAGCGGGAGGCCCGAGCTCCTACAATGAGCAGTTCTTC. It translates to CASSSPGLAGGPSSYNEQFF. The chain couples TRBV4-1 to TRBJ2-1; TRBD2 agrees at 15 bases. The ends lost 5 bases at V and 0 bases at J; junction bases unmatched: 11. The CDR3 spans 20 residues. Germline-derived CDR1 and CDR2 are MGHRA and YSYEKL.

This chain connects TRBV5-4 to TRBJ1-1; 9 bases align to TRBD1. The V gene end was trimmed by 3 bases and the J gene end by 1 base; junction bases not matched to a gene: 7. This CDR3 has 16 amino acids. Looked up from germline, CDR1 is SGHNT and CDR2 is YYREEE (reference sequence). CDR3: CASSSPTGGRNTEAFF. Written as DNA, the CDR3 is TGTGCCAGCAGCTCGCCGACAGGGGGACGGAACACTGAAGCTTTCTTT.

Here the CDR3 DNA reads TGTGCCAGCAGTTACTCTGCACACCCCGATTTTGGGCAGTACTTC. It specifies CASSYSAHPDFGQYF. The V and J genes are TRBV6-5 and TRBJ2-7; D unresolved. This CDR3 has 15 amino acids. The germline V and J ends were trimmed by 0 bases and 9 bases, with 18 bases remaining between them. Germline V lookup: CDR1 MNHEY, CDR2 SVGAGI.

This chain joins TRBV5-1 and TRBJ2-5; 11 bases are shared with TRBD2. TRBJ2-7 explains the end of the DNA better; the J call may be wrong. The CDR3 totals 15 residues. Germline values: CDR1 SGHRS, CDR2 YFSETQ. The CDR3 DNA follows: TGCGCCAGCAGCTTGGGGACTAGCGGGTCCTACGAGCAGTACTTC. Translated, it gives CASSLGTSGSYEQYF.

This clone was seen once. The V and J genes are TRBV5-1 and TRBJ1-2; 7 bases align to TRBD1. Looked up from germline, CDR1 is SGHRS and CDR2 is YFSETQ. The CDR3 is made up of 14 amino acids. V dropped 3 bases and J dropped 6; count of bases not matched to a gene: 8. The CDR3 DNA reads TGCGCCAGCAGCTCGAGGACAGGTCAGGATGGCTACACCTTC. Translation: CASSSRTGQDGYTF.

This clone was recorded a few times. The V and J genes are TRBV13 and TRBJ2-7, with 12 bases aligning to TRBD2. Losses at the gene ends were 2 bases for V and 2 bases for J; bases not matched to a gene: 7. CDR3 length equals 17 residues. Germline V lookup: CDR1 PRHDT, CDR2 FYEKMQ (reference sequence). This CDR3 is CASSLLGLAGPPYEQYF. The CDR3, as DNA: TGTGCCAGCAGCTTACTAGGACTAGCGGGGCCGCCCTACGAGCAGTACTTC.

The chain couples TRBV6-4 to TRBJ2-3; TRBD1 aligns across 8 bases. J was trimmed by 6 bases and V by 5 bases; bases with no gene match: 13. Germline lookup yields CDR1 MRHNA and CDR2 SNTAGT. This CDR3 has 16 amino acids. The CDR3 is CASSRDPGGAGDTQYF. The CDR3 DNA is TGTGCCAGCAGTAGAGATCCAGGGGGCGCAGGGGATACGCAGTATTTT.

The chain combines TRBV4-1 with TRBJ2-7; TRBD1 aligns across 7 bases. The trim removed 4 bases at V and 4 bases at J, leaving 7 bases unmatched. Germline loops: CDR1 MGHRA, CDR2 YSYEKL. This CDR3 is 14 amino acids long. The CDR3 region has the DNA TGCGCCAGCAGCCCCGGGGACAGACTGTACGAGCAGTACTTC. Its translation: CASSPGDRLYEQYF.

The V gene is TRBV19, the J gene TRBJ1-5; 8 positions agree with TRBD1. Losses at the gene ends were 4 bases for V and 6 bases for J; bases not matched to a gene: 5. This CDR3 region has 14 residues. CDR1 is LNHDA and CDR2 is SQIVND in the germline V gene (reference sequence). The CDR3, as DNA: TGTGCCAGTAGTAGGGACAGGCCGGGTCAGCCCCAGCATTTT. It codes for CASSRDRPGQPQHF.

The V gene is TRBV7-8, the J gene TRBJ2-7; 9 nucleotides match TRBD1. CDR3 size: 14 residues. Trimming at V came to 5 bases and at J to 6 bases, leaving 8 bases not matched to a gene. The germline CDR1 and CDR2 sequences are SGHVS and FQNEAQ. CDR3: CASSVRDRVAEQYF. As DNA, the CDR3 is TGTGCCAGCAGCGTCCGGGACAGGGTGGCCGAGCAGTACTTC.